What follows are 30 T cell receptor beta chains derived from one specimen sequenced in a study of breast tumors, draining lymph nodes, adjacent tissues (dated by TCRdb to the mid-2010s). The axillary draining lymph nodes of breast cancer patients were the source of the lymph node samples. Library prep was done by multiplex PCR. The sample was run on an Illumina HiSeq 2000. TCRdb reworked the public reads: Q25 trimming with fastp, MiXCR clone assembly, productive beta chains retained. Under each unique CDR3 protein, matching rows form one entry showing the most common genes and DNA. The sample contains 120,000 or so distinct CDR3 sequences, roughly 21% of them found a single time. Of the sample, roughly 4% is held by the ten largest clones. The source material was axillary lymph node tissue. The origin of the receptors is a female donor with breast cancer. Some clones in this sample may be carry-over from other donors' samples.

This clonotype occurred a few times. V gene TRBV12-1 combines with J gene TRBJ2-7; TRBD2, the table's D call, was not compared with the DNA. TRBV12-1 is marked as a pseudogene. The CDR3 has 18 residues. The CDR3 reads CASSFGPSGSPPSYEQYF. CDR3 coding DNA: TGTGCCAGCAGCTTCGGGCCTAGCGGGAGCCCCCCATCCTACGAGCAGTACTTC.

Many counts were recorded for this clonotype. The CDR3 DNA reads TGCAGTGCTATAACAAGTCCCAGCTACGAGCAGTACTTC. Residues: CSAITSPSYEQYF. This chain uses TRBV20-1 with TRBJ2-7, with no clear D. The CDR3 contains 13 residues. CDR1 DFQATT and CDR2 SNEGSKA come from the germline V gene (reference sequence). Trimming removed 4 bases at V and 3 bases at J, with 13 bases between.

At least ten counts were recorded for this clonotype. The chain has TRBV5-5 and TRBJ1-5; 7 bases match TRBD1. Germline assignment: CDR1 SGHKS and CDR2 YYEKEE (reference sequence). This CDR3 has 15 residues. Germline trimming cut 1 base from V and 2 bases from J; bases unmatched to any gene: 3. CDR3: CASSLTGEGNQPQHF. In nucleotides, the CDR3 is TGTGCCAGCAGCTTGACAGGGGAGGGCAATCAGCCCCAGCATTTT.

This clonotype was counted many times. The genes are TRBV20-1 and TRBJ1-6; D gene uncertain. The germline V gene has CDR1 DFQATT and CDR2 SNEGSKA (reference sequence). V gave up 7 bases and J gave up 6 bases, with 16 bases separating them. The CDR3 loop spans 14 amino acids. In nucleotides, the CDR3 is TGCAGTGGGAGAGACACTGCCACTAATTCACCCCTCCACTTT. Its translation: CSGRDTATNSPLHF.

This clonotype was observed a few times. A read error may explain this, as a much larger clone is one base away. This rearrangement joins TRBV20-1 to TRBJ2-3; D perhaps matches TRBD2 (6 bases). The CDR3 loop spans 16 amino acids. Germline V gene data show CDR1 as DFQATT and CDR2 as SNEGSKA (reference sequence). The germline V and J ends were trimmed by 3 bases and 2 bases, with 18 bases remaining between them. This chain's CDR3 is CSARSSGGVNTDTQYF. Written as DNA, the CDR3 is TGCAGTGCTAGGAGTTCAGGAGGGGTTAACACAGATACGCAGTATTTT.

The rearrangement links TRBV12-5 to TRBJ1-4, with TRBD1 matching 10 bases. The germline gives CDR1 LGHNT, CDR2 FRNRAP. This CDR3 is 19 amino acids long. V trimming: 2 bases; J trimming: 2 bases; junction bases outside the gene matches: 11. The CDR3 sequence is CASGLKTGGRHGTNEKLFF. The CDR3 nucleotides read TGTGCTAGTGGTTTGAAGACAGGGGGCAGGCACGGGACTAATGAAAAACTGTTTTTT.

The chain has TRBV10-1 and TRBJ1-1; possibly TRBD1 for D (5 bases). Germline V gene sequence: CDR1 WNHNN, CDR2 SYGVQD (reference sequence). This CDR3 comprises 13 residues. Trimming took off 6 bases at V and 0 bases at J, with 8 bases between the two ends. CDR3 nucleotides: TGCGCCAGCAGCCCGGACATGAACACTGAAGCTTTCTTT. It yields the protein CASSPDMNTEAFF.

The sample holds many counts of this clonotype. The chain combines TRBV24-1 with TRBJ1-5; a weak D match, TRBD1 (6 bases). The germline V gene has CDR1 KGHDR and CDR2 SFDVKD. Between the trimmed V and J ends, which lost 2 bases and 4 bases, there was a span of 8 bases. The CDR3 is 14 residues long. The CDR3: CATSDWGQNQPQHF. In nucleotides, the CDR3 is TGTGCCACCAGTGATTGGGGACAAAATCAGCCCCAGCATTTT.

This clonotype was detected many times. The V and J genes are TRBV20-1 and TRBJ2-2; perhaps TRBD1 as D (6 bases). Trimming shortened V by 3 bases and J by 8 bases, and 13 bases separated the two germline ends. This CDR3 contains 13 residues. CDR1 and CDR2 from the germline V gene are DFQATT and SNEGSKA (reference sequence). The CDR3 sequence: CSASGQRGGELFF. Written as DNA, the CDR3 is TGCAGTGCTAGTGGACAGCGTGGGGGGGAGCTGTTTTTT.

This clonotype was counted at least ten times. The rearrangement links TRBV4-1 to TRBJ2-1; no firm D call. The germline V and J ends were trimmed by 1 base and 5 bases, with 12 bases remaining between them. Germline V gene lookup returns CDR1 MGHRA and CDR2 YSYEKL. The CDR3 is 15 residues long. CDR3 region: CASSQGTQVDNEQFF. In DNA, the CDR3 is TGCGCCAGCAGCCAAGGGACCCAGGTCGACAATGAGCAGTTCTTC.

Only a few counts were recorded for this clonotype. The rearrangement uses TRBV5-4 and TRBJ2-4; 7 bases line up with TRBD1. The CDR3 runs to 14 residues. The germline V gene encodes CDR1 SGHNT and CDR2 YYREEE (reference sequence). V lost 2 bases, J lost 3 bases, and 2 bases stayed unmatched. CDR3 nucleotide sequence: TGTGCCAGCAGCTTACAGGGGCGCAAAAACATTCAGTACTTC. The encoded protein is CASSLQGRKNIQYF.

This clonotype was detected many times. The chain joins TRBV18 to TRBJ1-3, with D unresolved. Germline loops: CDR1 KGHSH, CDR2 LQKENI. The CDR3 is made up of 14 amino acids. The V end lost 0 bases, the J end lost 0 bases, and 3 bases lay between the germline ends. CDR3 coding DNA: TGTGCCAGCTCACCACCCGACTCTGGAAACACCATATATTTT. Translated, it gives CASSPPDSGNTIYF.

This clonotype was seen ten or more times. The CDR3, as DNA: TGTGCCAGCGGCGCGGGAGCGGTCACAGATACGCAGTATTTT. The encoded protein is CASGAGAVTDTQYF. The chain carries TRBV2 and TRBJ2-3; TRBD2 matches 7 bases. Per germline, CDR1 SNHLY and CDR2 FYNNEI. This CDR3 spans 14 amino acids. V trimming: 8 bases; J trimming: 2 bases; junction bases outside the gene matches: 7.

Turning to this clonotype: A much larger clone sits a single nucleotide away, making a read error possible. The CDR3 sequence: CASSTDLAPTFEGKLFF. The CDR3 nucleotides are TGTGCCAGTAGTACAGATCTTGCCCCGACATTTGAGGGAAAACTGTTTTTT. J is TRBJ1-4 and V is TRBV19; D is unclear. The ends were cut back, 4 bases at V and 10 bases at J, with 25 bases in the middle. Germline CDR1 and CDR2: LNHDA and SQIVND (reference sequence). The CDR3 extends over 17 amino acids.

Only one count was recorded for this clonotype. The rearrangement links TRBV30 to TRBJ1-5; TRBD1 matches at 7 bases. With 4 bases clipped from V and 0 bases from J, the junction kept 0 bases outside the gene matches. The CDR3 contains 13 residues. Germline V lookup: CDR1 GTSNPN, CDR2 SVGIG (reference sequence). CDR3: CAWTGGSNQPQHF. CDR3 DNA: TGTGCCTGGACAGGGGGTAGCAATCAGCCCCAGCATTTT. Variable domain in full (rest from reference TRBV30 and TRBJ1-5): SQTIHQWPATLVQPVGSPLSLECTVEGTSNPNLYWYRQAAGRGLQLLFYSVGIGQISSEVPQNLSASRPQDRQFILSSKKLLLSDSGFYLCAWTGGSNQPQHFGDGTRLSIL.

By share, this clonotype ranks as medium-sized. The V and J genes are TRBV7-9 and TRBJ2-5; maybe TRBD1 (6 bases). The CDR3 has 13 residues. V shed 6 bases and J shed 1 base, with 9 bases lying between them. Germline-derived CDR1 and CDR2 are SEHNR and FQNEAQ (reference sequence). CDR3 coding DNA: TGTGCCAGCAGAGGACAGACCCAAGAGACCCAGTACTTC. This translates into CASRGQTQETQYF.

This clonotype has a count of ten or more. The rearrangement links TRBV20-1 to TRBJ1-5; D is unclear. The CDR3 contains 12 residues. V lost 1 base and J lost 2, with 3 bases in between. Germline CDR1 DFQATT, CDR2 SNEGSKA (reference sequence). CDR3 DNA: TGCAGTGCTAGAGGGGGCAATCAGCCCCAGCATTTT. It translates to CSARGGNQPQHF.

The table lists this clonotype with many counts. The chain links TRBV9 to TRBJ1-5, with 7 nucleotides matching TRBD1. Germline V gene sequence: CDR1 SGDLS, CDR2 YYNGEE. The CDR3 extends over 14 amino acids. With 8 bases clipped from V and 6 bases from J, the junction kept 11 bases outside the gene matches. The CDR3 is CASAGGQGGQPQHF. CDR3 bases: TGTGCCAGTGCGGGGGGGCAGGGGGGTCAGCCCCAGCATTTT. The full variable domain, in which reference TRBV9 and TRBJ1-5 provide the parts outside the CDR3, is DSGVTQTPKHLITATGQRVTLRCSPRSGDLSVYWYQQSLDQGLQFLIQYYNGEERAKGNILERFSAQQFPDLHSELNLSSLELGDSALYFCASAGGQGGQPQHFGDGTRLSIL.

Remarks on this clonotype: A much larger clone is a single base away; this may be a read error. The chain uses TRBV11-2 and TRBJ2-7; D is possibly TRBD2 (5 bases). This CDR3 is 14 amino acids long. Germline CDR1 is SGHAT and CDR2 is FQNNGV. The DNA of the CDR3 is TGTGCCGGCAGCTTTTCTGGGAGATCCTACGAGCAGTACTTC. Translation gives CAGSFSGRSYEQYF. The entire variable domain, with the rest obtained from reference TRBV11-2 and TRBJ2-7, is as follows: EAGVAQSPRYKIIEKRQSVAFWCNPISGHATLYWYQQILGQGPKLLIQFQNNGVVDDSQLPKDRFSAERLKGVDSTLKIQPAKLEDSAVYLCAGSFSGRSYEQYFGPGTRLTVT.

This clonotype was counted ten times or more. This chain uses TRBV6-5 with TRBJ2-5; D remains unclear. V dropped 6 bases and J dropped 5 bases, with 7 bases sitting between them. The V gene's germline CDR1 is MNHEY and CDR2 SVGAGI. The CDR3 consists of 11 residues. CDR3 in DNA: TGTGCCAGCAGGAGACGCGAGACCCAGTACTTC. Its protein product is CASRRRETQYF.

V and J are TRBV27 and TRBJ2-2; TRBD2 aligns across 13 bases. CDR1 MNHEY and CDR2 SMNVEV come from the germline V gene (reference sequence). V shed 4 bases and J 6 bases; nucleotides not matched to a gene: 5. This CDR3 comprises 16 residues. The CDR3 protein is CASSSRLAGGPGELFF. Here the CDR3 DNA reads TGTGCCAGCAGTTCCAGACTAGCGGGAGGACCCGGGGAGCTGTTTTTT.

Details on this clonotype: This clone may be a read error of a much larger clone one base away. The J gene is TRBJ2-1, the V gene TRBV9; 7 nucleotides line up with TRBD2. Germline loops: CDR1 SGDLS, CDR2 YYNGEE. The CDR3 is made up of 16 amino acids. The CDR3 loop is CASSNLAATSYNEQLF. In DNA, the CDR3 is TGTGCCAGCAGCAATCTAGCGGCAACTTCCTACAATGAGCAGCTCTTC.

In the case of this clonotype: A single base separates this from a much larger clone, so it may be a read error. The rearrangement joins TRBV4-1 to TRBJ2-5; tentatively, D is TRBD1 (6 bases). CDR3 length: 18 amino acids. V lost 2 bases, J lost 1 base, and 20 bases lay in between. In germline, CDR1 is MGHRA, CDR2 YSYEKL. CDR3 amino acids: CASSQLPRDKSSQETQYF. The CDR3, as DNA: TGCGCCAGCAGCCAACTTCCTAGGGACAAGAGCTCCCAAGAGACCCAGTACTTC.

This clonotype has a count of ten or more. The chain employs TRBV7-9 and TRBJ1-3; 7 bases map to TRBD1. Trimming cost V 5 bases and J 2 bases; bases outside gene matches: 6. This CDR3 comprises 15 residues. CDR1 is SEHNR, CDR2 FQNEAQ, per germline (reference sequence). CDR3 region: CASSRQTGTGNTIYF. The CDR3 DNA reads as TGTGCCAGCAGCCGTCAGACAGGGACTGGAAACACCATATATTTT. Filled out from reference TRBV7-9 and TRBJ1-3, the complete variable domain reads DTGVSQNPRHKITKRGQNVTFRCDPISEHNRLYWYRQTLGQGPEFLTYFQNEAQLEKSRLLSDRFSAERPKGSFSTLEIQRTEQGDSAMYLCASSRQTGTGNTIYFGEGSWLTVV.

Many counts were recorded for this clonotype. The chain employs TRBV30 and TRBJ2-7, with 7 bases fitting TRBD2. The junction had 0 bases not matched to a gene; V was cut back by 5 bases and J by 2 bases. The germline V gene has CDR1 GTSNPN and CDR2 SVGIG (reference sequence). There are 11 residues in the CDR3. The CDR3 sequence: CAWGGAYEQYF. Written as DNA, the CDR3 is TGTGCCTGGGGGGGGGCCTACGAGCAGTACTTC.

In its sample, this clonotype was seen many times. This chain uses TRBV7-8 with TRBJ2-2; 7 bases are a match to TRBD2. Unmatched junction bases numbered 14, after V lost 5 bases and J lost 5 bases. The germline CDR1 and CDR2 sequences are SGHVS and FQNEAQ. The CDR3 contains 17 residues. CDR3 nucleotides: TGTGCCAGCAGCGCCTACCAGGGAGGGGTTGGAACCGGGGAGCTGTTTTTT. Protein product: CASSAYQGGVGTGELFF.

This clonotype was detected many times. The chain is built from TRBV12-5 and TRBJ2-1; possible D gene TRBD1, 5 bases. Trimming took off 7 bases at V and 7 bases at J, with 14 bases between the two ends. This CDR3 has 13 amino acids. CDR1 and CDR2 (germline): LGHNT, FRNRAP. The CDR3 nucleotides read TGTGCTAGTGCCCCAAGCCCAGGGAATGAGCAGTTCTTC. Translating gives CASAPSPGNEQFF.

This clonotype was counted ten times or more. The CDR3 DNA reads as TGCAGTGCTGCCCCGGGACCGGGGCCCTACGAGCAGTACTTC. Translating gives CSAAPGPGPYEQYF. The chain recombines TRBV20-1 with TRBJ2-7, with D perhaps being TRBD1 or TRBD2 (5 bases each). Germline loops: CDR1 DFQATT, CDR2 SNEGSKA (reference sequence). This CDR3 has 14 amino acids. V lost 5 bases and J lost 2, with 16 bases in between.

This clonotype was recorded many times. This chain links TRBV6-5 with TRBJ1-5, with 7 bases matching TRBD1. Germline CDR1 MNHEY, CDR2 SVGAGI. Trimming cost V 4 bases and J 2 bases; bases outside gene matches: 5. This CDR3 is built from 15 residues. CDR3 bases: TGTGCCAGCAGTTTTAGACAGGGCGGCAATCAGCCCCAGCATTTT. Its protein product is CASSFRQGGNQPQHF.

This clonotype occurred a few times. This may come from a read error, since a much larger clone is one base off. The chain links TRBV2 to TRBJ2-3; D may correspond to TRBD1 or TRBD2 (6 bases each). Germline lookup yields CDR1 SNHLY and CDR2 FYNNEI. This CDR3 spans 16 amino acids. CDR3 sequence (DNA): TGTGCCAGCAGTGCTAACAGGGCGGAGGGCACAGGTACGCAGTATTTT. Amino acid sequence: CASSANRAEGTGTQYF.